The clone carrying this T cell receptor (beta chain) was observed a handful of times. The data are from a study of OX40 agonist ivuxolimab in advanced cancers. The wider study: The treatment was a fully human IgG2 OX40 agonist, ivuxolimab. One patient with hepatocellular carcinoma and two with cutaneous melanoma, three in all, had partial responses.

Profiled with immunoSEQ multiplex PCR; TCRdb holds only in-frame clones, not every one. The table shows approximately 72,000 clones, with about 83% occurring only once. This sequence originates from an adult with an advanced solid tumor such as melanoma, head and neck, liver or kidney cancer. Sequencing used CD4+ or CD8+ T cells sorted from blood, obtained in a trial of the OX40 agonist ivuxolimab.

The CDR3 region is CASSHLQGTEAFF. The CDR3 DNA follows: TGCGCCAGCAGCCACCTACAGGGAACTGAAGCTTTCTTT. The V and J genes are TRBV4-1 and TRBJ1-1; TRBD1 is a possible D gene (6 bases). Looked up from germline, CDR1 is MGHRA and CDR2 is YSYEKL. This CDR3 region has 13 residues. V dropped 3 bases and J dropped 5 bases, with 10 bases sitting between them.